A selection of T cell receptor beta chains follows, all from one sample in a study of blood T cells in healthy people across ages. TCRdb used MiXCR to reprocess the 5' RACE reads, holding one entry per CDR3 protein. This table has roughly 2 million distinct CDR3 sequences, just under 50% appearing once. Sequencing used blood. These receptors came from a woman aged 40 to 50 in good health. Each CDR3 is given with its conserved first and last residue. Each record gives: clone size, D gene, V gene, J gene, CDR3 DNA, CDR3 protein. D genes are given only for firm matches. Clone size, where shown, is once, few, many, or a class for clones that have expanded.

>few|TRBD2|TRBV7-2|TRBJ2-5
TGTGCCAGCAGCTTTAGGGTCTCACTAGCGGGGGGCCGGAAAGAGACCCAGTACTTC
CASSFRVSLAGGRKETQYF
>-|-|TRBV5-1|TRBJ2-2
TGCGCCAGCAGCAATCGACGAGGGGCGGTGGGCACCGGGGAGCTGTTTTTT
CASSNRRGAVGTGELFF
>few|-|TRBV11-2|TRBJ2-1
TGTGCCAGCAGCTTAGATAGTAGTTTCTCCTACAATGAGCAGTTCTTC
CASSLDSSFSYNEQFF
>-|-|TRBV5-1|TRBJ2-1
TGCGCCAGCAGCTTGAGCTCCATCCCCAATGAGCAGTTCTTC
CASSLSSIPNEQFF
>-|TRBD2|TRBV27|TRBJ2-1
TGTGCCAGCAGTTCCCGGGACTACCGATCGGATGAGCAGTTCTTC
CASSSRDYRSDEQFF
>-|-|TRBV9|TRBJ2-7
TGTGCCAGCAGCGTAAATGATGGGAACGAGCAGTACTTC
CASSVNDGNEQYF
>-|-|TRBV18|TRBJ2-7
TGTGCCAGCTCAGCATCGACAGACCACGAGCAGTACTTC
CASSASTDHEQYF
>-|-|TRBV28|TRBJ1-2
TGTGCCACCCTGGTTCGGAGGAGCAACTATGGCTACACCTTC
CATLVRRSNYGYTF
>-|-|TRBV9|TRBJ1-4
TGTGCCAGCAGCAACCGGGACCAAGCTAATGAAAAACTGTTTTTT
CASSNRDQANEKLFF
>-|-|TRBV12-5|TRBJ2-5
TGTGCTAGTGGTTTGGTCGAGGCAGGGAGAGAGACCCAGTACTTC
CASGLVEAGRETQYF
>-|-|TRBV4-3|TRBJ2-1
TGCGCCAGCAGCCAAGCCAGACAACGCTCCTACAATGAGCAGTTCTTC
CASSQARQRSYNEQFF
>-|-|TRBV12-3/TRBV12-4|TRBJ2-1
TGTGCCACAGCTTACCCCAACTGGGACAATGAGCAGTTCTTC
CATAYPNWDNEQFF
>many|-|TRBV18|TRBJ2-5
TGTGCCAGCTCCCGCAGTGGGACACAAGAGACCCAGTACTTC
CASSRSGTQETQYF
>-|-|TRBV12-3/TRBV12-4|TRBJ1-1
TGTGCCAGCAGTTTTGTTGGGGCAGACACTGAAGCTTTCTTT
CASSFVGADTEAFF
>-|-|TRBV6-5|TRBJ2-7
TGTGCCAGCAGTGCGGCGGGACCTCCATACGAGCAGTACTTC
CASSAAGPPYEQYF
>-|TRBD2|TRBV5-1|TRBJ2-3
TGCGCCAGCACCTCGAGGGGTGGGACTAGCGGGGGTGATACGCAGTATTTT
CASTSRGGTSGGDTQYF
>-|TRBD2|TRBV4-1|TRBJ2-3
TGCGCCAGCAGCCCCTGGGAGGGGCCTAGCACAGATACGCAGTATTTT
CASSPWEGPSTDTQYF
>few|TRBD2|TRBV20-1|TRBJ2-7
TGCAGTGTTCATTCTAGCGGGGGCTTATCCTACGAGCAGTACTTC
CSVHSSGGLSYEQYF
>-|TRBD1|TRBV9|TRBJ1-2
TGTGCCAGCAGCGCAGACGCAGGGGGCGTTGATGGCTACACCTTC
CASSADAGGVDGYTF
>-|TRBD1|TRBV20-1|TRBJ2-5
TGCAGTGCTAGAGATTGGGCAGGGGGAGAGACCCAGTACTTC
CSARDWAGGETQYF
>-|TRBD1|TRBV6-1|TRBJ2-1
TGTGCCAGCATAATAGGGGGCGATATAGATGAGCAGTTCTTC
CASIIGGDIDEQFF
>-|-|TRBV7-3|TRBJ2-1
TGTGCCAGCAGCATCAGGGTTGGAGAGACCCAGTTCTTC
CASSIRVGETQFF
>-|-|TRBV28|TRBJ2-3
TGTGCCAGCAGTTTACCACGGCCAGTCCCAGATACGCAGTATTTT
CASSLPRPVPDTQYF
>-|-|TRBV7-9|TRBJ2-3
TGTGCCAGCGGGGGTCGCGGCACAGATACGCAGTATTTT
CASGGRGTDTQYF
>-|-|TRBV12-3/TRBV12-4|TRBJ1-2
TGTGCCAGCAGGCAGGGAGAATATGGCTACACCTTC
CASRQGEYGYTF
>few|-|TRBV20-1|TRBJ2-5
TGCAGTGCTAGACAATCTTCGGTACAGACCCAGTACTTC
CSARQSSVQTQYF
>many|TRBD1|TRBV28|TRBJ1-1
TGTGCCAGCAGCCTAGGGACAGTCACTGAAGCTTTCTTT
CASSLGTVTEAFF
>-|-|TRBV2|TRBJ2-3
TGTGCCGGAAGGGGCCGGGACGGCAGCACAGATACGCAGTATTTT
CAGRGRDGSTDTQYF
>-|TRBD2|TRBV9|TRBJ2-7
TGTGCCAGCAGCGTGGGCGGGGGGGACTACGAGCAGTACTTC
CASSVGGGDYEQYF
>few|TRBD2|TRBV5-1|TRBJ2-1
TGCGCCAGCAGCTTGGACCTTAGCGGGGTGGGCAATGAGCAGTTCTTC
CASSLDLSGVGNEQFF
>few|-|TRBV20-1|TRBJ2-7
TGCAGTGCTAGAGAACAGGGTAAGACCGAGCAGTACTTC
CSAREQGKTEQYF
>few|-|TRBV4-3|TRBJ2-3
TGCGCCAGCAGCCAAGAGGGCCGGGATACGCAGTATTTT
CASSQEGRDTQYF
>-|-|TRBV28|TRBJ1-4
TGTGCCAGCAGTTCCCGATTCGGGGGAAATAATGAAAAACTGTTTTTT
CASSSRFGGNNEKLFF
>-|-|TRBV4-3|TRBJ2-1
TGCGCCAGCAGCCAAGAATTCCAGGATGAGCAGTTCTTC
CASSQEFQDEQFF
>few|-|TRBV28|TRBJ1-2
TGTGCCAGCAGTCCGATCCGGGGCGATGGCTACACCTTC
CASSPIRGDGYTF
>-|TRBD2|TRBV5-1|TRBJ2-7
TGCGCCAGCAGCCTGGGACTAGGTCCCTCCTACAATGAGCAGTACTTC
CASSLGLGPSYNEQYF
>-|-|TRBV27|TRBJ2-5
TGCGGCAGCATCCCACGGGCGGGGCGATTTGAGCAGTACTTC
CGSIPRAGRFEQYF
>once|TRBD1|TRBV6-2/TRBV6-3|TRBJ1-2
TGTGCCAGCAGACCCGGGACAGGGGGCCGGTATAACTATGGCTACACCTTC
CASRPGTGGRYNYGYTF
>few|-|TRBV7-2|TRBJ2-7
TGTGCCAGCAGCCCTCCGCGCGCCCCCTACGAGCAGTACTTC
CASSPPRAPYEQYF
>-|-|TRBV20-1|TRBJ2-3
TGCAGTGCTACCAAGGAAGATACGCAGTATTTT
CSATKEDTQYF
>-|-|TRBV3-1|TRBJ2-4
TGTGCCAGCAGCCAAGTTTACGAGGTGCGGAACATTCAGTACTTC
CASSQVYEVRNIQYF
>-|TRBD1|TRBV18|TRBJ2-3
TGTGCCAGCTCACCAGGTCTCGGGACAGGGGATGGCACAGATACGCAGTATTTT
CASSPGLGTGDGTDTQYF
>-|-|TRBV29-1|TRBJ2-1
TGCAGCGTTGACCAGGTCCATGAGCAGTTCTTC
CSVDQVHEQFF
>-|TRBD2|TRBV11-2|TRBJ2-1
TGTGCCAGCCTTAGCGGGGGGGCTAATGAGCAGTTCTTC
CASLSGGANEQFF
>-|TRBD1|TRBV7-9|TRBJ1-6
TGTGCCAGCAGCCACCGGGACAGGGTTAATTCACCCCTCCACTTT
CASSHRDRVNSPLHF
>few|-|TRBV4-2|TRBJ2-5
TGTGCCAGCAGCCAAGGGACACCAAATGGAGAGACCCAGTACTTC
CASSQGTPNGETQYF
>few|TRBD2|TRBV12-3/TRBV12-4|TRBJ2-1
TGTGCCAGCAGATCTAGCGGGGGGTCCTATGAGCAGTTCTTC
CASRSSGGSYEQFF
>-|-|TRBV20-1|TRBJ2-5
TGCAGTGCTAGGGATGGTCAGTCCGGAGAGACCCAGTACTTC
CSARDGQSGETQYF
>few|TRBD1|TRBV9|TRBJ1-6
TGTGCCAGCAGCGCCGTTACAGGGGTTAATTCACCCCTCCACTTT
CASSAVTGVNSPLHF
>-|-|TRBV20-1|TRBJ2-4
TGCAGTGCTAGGGAGACCAAAAACATTCAGTACTTC
CSARETKNIQYF
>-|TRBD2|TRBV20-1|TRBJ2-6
TGCAGTGCTAGTGCGGGGGGGTTAATAGGGGCCAACGTCCTGACTTTC
CSASAGGLIGANVLTF
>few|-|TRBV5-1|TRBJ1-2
TGCGCCAGCAGCTTTACCGACGTTAACTATGGCTACACCTTC
CASSFTDVNYGYTF
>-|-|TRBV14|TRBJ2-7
TGTGCCAGCAGCCAAAGTGCGCGACGTCGGAGCTCCTACGAGCAGTACTTC
CASSQSARRRSSYEQYF